This T cell receptor beta chain was observed in a study of blood T cell repertoires in COVID-19. Looking at the study overall: T cells, B-cell-depleted T cells, or PBMCs supplied cDNA or gDNA.

Assay used: immunoSEQ multiplex PCR; TCRdb lists only in-frame clones, some missing. The sample includes around 260,000 clones, around 86% seen only once; the top ten take about 9.8%. Between the trimmed V and J ends, which lost 5 bases and 1 base, there was a span of 11 bases. Per the germline V gene, CDR1 is MGHDK and CDR2 is SYGVNS. The CDR3 length is 14 residues. The source material was peripheral blood. The chain has TRBV25-1 and TRBJ1-2; tentative D call: TRBD1 (5 bases). This TCR came from a man aged 35 to 55 who had recovered from COVID-19. CDR3 sequence (DNA): TGTGCCAGCAGTAGACAAGGGGTTAACTATGGCTACACCTTC. Translation gives CASSRQGVNYGYTF.